Below are 14 T cell receptor beta chains sequenced from a single sample in a study of blood T cell repertoires in COVID-19. Profiling relied on immunoSEQ multiplex PCR, and the TCRdb table lists in-frame clones only, not all of them. The sample carries some 400,000 clones, around 87% recorded once. Sequenced input: PBMCs or T cells enriched from blood (not recorded which). These TCRs come from a young man who had recovered from COVID-19.

The rearrangement links TRBV5-1 to TRBJ1-5; unclear D gene. The CDR3 has 14 amino acids. V lost 0 bases, J lost 2 bases, and 6 bases lay in between. Looked up from germline, CDR1 is SGHRS and CDR2 is YFSETQ. The CDR3 here is CASSLGEGNQPQHF. The CDR3 bases are TGCGCCAGCAGCTTGGGGGAGGGCAATCAGCCCCAGCATTTT.

This clone was observed a handful of times. The sample carries other DNA sequences with the same CDR3. The V and J genes are TRBV7-6 and TRBJ2-3; 7 bases fit TRBD2. V dropped 1 base and J dropped 0; count of bases not matched to a gene: 4. Germline CDR1 reads SGHVS; CDR2 reads FNYEAQ. This CDR3 is built from 16 residues. The DNA of the CDR3 is TGTGCCAGCAGCTTAGAGGCTAGCGGAAGCACAGATACGCAGTATTTT. Translated, it gives CASSLEASGSTDTQYF.

The chain employs TRBV19 and TRBJ2-3, with a possible D match to TRBD1 (5 bases). Trimming removed 1 base at V and 3 bases at J, with 11 bases between. The CDR3 is made up of 15 amino acids. Germline CDR1 LNHDA, CDR2 SQIVND (reference sequence). CDR3 in DNA: TGTGCCAGTAGTATAGGTGGCAGGGTAACAGATACGCAGTATTTT. Translated: CASSIGGRVTDTQYF. Looking up the rest from reference TRBV19 and TRBJ2-3 gives the full variable domain: DGGITQSPKYLFRKEGQNVTLSCEQNLNHDAMYWYRQDPGQGLRLIYYSQIVNDFQKGDIAEGYSVSREKKESFPLTVTSAQKNPTAFYLCASSIGGRVTDTQYFGPGTRLTVL.

The rearrangement uses TRBV19 and TRBJ1-1; TRBD1 might be the D (5 bases). The CDR3 consists of 15 residues. The V end lost 5 bases, the J end lost 2 bases, and 15 bases lay between the germline ends. Germline-derived CDR1 and CDR2 are LNHDA and SQIVND (reference sequence). CDR3 in amino acids: CASSQMGEGNTEAFF. CDR3 sequence (DNA): TGTGCCAGTAGTCAGATGGGGGAGGGAAACACTGAAGCTTTCTTT.

This rearrangement joins TRBV10-3 to TRBJ2-3, with D perhaps matching TRBD2 (6 bases). This CDR3 has 14 residues. CDR1 is ENHRY, CDR2 SYGVKD, per germline. Between the trimmed V and J ends, which lost 0 bases and 4 bases, there was a span of 8 bases. The CDR3 nucleotides are TGTGCCATCAGTGAGTCTCCGGGGGCAGATACGCAGTATTTT. Its translation is CAISESPGADTQYF.

This chain joins TRBV18 and TRBJ1-2, with 7 bases fitting TRBD1. Germline-derived CDR1 and CDR2 are KGHSH and LQKENI. J was trimmed by 4 bases and V by 2 bases; bases with no gene match: 4. CDR3 length: 14 residues. CDR3 sequence reads: CASSPSGTVYGYTF. CDR3 in DNA: TGTGCCAGCTCACCATCCGGGACAGTCTATGGCTACACCTTC.

The chain joins TRBV10-2 to TRBJ2-7; tentatively, D is TRBD1 (6 bases). The CDR3 runs to 15 residues. Trimming left V 3 bases short and J 5 bases short, with 17 bases between. CDR1 WSHSY and CDR2 SAAADI come from the germline V gene. The CDR3 DNA reads as TGCGCCAGCAGTGATCCCCCGTCAGGGGTGGACGAGCAGTACTTC. It codes for CASSDPPSGVDEQYF.

The rearrangement joins TRBV2 to TRBJ1-2; TRBD1 agrees at 7 bases. The CDR3 runs to 10 residues. Germline values: CDR1 SNHLY, CDR2 FYNNEI. The V and J ends lost 11 bases and 8 bases, in that order; junction bases with no gene match: 5. The chain's CDR3 is CAGQDYGYTF. The CDR3 DNA is TGTGCCGGACAGGATTACGGCTACACCTTC.

The chain uses TRBV19 and TRBJ1-3; maybe TRBD1 (6 bases). This CDR3 has 17 residues. In germline, CDR1 is LNHDA, CDR2 SQIVND (reference sequence). The V and J ends lost 3 bases and 1 base respectively, with 16 bases between them. The chain's CDR3 is CASSIVGPTGSGNTIYF. CDR3 DNA: TGTGCCAGTAGTATCGTTGGGCCAACAGGGTCTGGAAACACCATATATTTT.

This clone came up a few times. V usage is TRBV30 and J usage is TRBJ1-3; no clear D. V was shortened by 0 bases and J by 2 bases, with 8 bases between the two germline ends. This CDR3 is 14 amino acids long. CDR1 is GTSNPN, CDR2 SVGIG, per germline (reference sequence). For the CDR3, the DNA is TGTGCCTGGAGTGTACAATTCGCTGGAAACACCATATATTTT. It is translated as CAWSVQFAGNTIYF.

V usage is TRBV10-3 and J usage is TRBJ2-3, with 8 bases aligning to TRBD2. CDR1 is ENHRY and CDR2 is SYGVKD in the germline V gene. This CDR3 region has 13 residues. The J segment lost 6 bases and the V segment lost 2 bases, leaving 1 base of the junction unmatched. In DNA form, the CDR3 reads TGTGCCATCAGTGAGGGACTAGCCGATACGCAGTATTTT. It codes for CAISEGLADTQYF.

This clone was observed a handful of times. The chain uses TRBV5-6 and TRBJ1-5; D remains ambiguous. The length of the CDR3 is 13 residues. Looked up from germline, CDR1 is SGHDT and CDR2 is YYEEEE. Deletions cut 3 bases from V and 7 bases from J, with 11 bases between. The CDR3 spells CASSSGVEQPQHF. The CDR3 DNA follows: TGTGCCAGCAGCTCCGGGGTCGAGCAGCCCCAGCATTTT.

The genes are TRBV5-6 and TRBJ1-6; TRBD1 matches at 7 bases. The ends lost 3 bases at V and 7 bases at J; junction bases unmatched: 4. The CDR3 length is 14 residues. CDR1 SGHDT and CDR2 YYEEEE come from the germline V gene. In DNA, the CDR3 is TGTGCCAGCAGCTCGGGACAGCGGAATTCACCCCTCCACTTT. Protein: CASSSGQRNSPLHF.

The chain employs TRBV3-1 (or the pseudogene TRBV3-2) and TRBJ1-2; D uncertain. CDR1 LGHDT and CDR2 YNNKEL come from the germline V gene (reference sequence). Trimming left V 2 bases short and J 4 bases short, with 14 bases between. This CDR3 is 15 amino acids long. CDR3 sequence (DNA): TGTGCCAGCAGCCAACAGGTCTCACTGGGCTATGGCTACACCTTC. Translating it yields CASSQQVSLGYGYTF.